One and the same sample provided the 11 T cell receptor beta chains below, sequenced in a study of blood T cell repertoires in COVID-19. TCRdb's copy holds only in-frame clones and misses some; the assay was immunoSEQ multiplex PCR. The data contain 150,000 to 200,000 clones, more than 75% of them singletons. The specimen sequenced was peripheral blood. The receptors shown here come from a man younger than 35 with active or convalescent COVID-19.

The genes are TRBV5-1 and TRBJ1-1; D is possibly TRBD1 (6 bases). V was clipped by 0 bases and J by 4 bases, with 13 bases between them. The germline V gene has CDR1 SGHRS and CDR2 YFSETQ. This CDR3 spans 15 amino acids. The CDR3 coding sequence is TGCGCCAGCAGCTTGGCCTCAGGGGTGGGCACTGAAGCTTTCTTT. Translation gives CASSLASGVGTEAFF.

The V and J genes are TRBV28 and TRBJ2-3; 7 positions match TRBD1. With V trimmed by 6 bases and J by 1 base, 10 bases remained unmatched. The CDR3 has 16 amino acids. Germline values: CDR1 MDHEN, CDR2 SYDVKM. The CDR3 DNA follows: TGTGCCAGCAGCGGCAAACAGGGGTCGCGCACAGATACGCAGTATTTT. It translates to CASSGKQGSRTDTQYF.

In its sample, this clone was seen once. The chain uses TRBV11-2 and TRBJ2-5; 12 nucleotides line up with TRBD1. The germline gives CDR1 SGHAT, CDR2 FQNNGV. The length of the CDR3 is 15 residues. V lost 6 bases and J lost 5; bases outside the gene matches: 7. CDR3 region: CASRPGTGGAETQYF. The CDR3 region has the DNA TGTGCCAGCAGGCCCGGGACAGGGGGCGCGGAGACCCAGTACTTC.

V and J are TRBV6-1 and TRBJ2-1, with D tentatively TRBD2 (6 bases). The length of the CDR3 is 16 residues. V gave up 0 bases and J gave up 6 bases, with 15 bases separating them. Germline V lookup: CDR1 MNHNS, CDR2 SASEGT. CDR3 DNA: TGTGCCAGCAGTGAAGCGGAGGGTTTCGGTTTCAATGAGCAGTTCTTC. Encoded protein: CASSEAEGFGFNEQFF.

The chain joins TRBV3-1 (or the pseudogene TRBV3-2) to TRBJ2-3; D is unresolved. Germline values: CDR1 LGHDT, CDR2 YNNKEL (reference sequence). V was pared by 4 bases and J by 6 bases, with 14 bases between. This CDR3 is built from 14 residues. This CDR3 reads CASSRSLLVDTQYF. The CDR3 DNA follows: TGTGCCAGCAGCCGGTCTCTTTTAGTTGATACGCAGTATTTT.

V gene TRBV29-1 combines with J gene TRBJ1-1, with D possibly matching TRBD1 (5 bases). The CDR3 is made up of 13 amino acids. Trimming stripped 1 base from V and 4 bases from J, with 10 bases between. CDR1 is SQVTM and CDR2 is ANQGSEA in the germline V gene. CDR3 DNA sequence: TGCAGCGTTGAAGTTCGACAGAGCACTGAAGCTTTCTTT. Its translation is CSVEVRQSTEAFF.

The chain has TRBV5-1 and TRBJ1-4; TRBD1 is a possible D gene (5 bases). The CDR3 extends over 16 amino acids. Germline V gene sequence: CDR1 SGHRS, CDR2 YFSETQ. V was trimmed by 5 bases and J by 0 bases, leaving 14 bases between them. The CDR3 DNA is TGCGCCAGCAGACCTGGGGGGACTGCAACTAATGAAAAACTGTTTTTT. Its protein product is CASRPGGTATNEKLFF.

V is TRBV18 and J is TRBJ1-4; TRBD1 agrees at 11 bases. J lost 8 bases, V lost 0 bases, and 2 bases had no gene match. CDR1 and CDR2 (germline): KGHSH, LQKENI. The CDR3 covers 15 residues. CDR3 region: CASSPPGQGAEKLFF. The CDR3 coding sequence is TGTGCCAGCTCACCACCAGGACAGGGGGCGGAAAAACTGTTTTTT.

The chain carries TRBV11-3 and TRBJ2-2, with D possibly matching TRBD2 (5 bases). V was clipped by 2 bases and J by 2 bases, with 9 bases between them. Germline V gene sequence: CDR1 SGHNT, CDR2 YENEEA. CDR3 size: 15 residues. The CDR3 reads CASSLRTENTGELFF. The DNA for the CDR3 is TGTGCCAGCAGCTTAAGGACTGAAAACACCGGGGAGCTGTTTTTT.

The chain uses TRBV9 and TRBJ1-2, with D possibly TRBD1 on 5 matching bases. This CDR3 spans 14 amino acids. The ends were cut back, 0 bases at V and 7 bases at J, with 13 bases in the middle. Germline-derived CDR1 and CDR2 are SGDLS and YYNGEE. This CDR3 reads CASSVGQGLFGYTF. The DNA of the CDR3 is TGTGCCAGCAGCGTAGGGCAGGGACTCTTTGGCTACACCTTC.

The chain links TRBV27 to TRBJ1-3, with a weak D call TRBD1 (6 bases). CDR1 and CDR2 from the germline V gene are MNHEY and SMNVEV (reference sequence). This CDR3 comprises 15 residues. V was pared by 2 bases and J by 2 bases, with 10 bases between. As DNA, the CDR3 is TGTGCCAGCAGTTTAGGGCAGGGGCCTGGAAACACCATATATTTT. This sequence encodes CASSLGQGPGNTIYF.